This T cell receptor beta chain is from a study of T cell responses to AZD1222 COVID-19 vaccine. With 6 bases removed from V and 3 bases from J, the gap between germline ends came to 12 bases. The CDR3 contains 13 residues. From germline, CDR1 is MNHEY and CDR2 SVGAGI. Some clones are missing from TCRdb's copy, which holds only in-frame ones; the method was immunoSEQ multiplex PCR. The table includes 85,000 to 110,000 clones, 75% to 95% detected once. The material was peripheral blood, obtained on day 0 of AZD1222 vaccination. The sequence derives from an adult in good health. The rearrangement joins TRBV6-5 to TRBJ2-7; possibly TRBD1 or TRBD2 for D (5 bases each). Written as DNA, the CDR3 is TGTGCCAGCAGCCTCACTAGGGGCTACGAGCAGTACTTC. This encodes CASSLTRGYEQYF.